This T cell receptor (beta chain) was found in a study of blood T cell repertoires in COVID-19. At the level of the study: Sites in the United States, Italy and Spain provided acute and convalescent COVID-19 samples. Sources were T cells, B-cell-depleted T cells, or PBMCs; the material itself was cDNA or gDNA.

This clone was observed a single time. Authors' processing steps: Estimates of nucleated cell counts were drawn from the amplification of reference gene primers. TCRdb's table, derived via immunoSEQ multiplex PCR, lists solely in-frame clones and lacks some. Clone size and the V and J calls come from that table; the DNA yielded D and trimming. The profile shows about 97,000 clones, almost 85% of them singletons. Per the germline V gene, CDR1 is SEHNR and CDR2 is FQNEAQ (reference sequence). Trimming left V 1 base short and J 6 bases short, with 13 bases between. The CDR3 sequence is 14 residues long. The chain combines TRBV7-9 with TRBJ2-7; D possibly corresponds to TRBD1 (5 bases). Sample: peripheral blood. The TCR was taken from a man aged 65 to 85 with acute or convalescent COVID-19. Here the CDR3 DNA reads TGTGCCAGCAGCTTAGTGGTCACAGGTGGCGAGCAGTACTTC. This gives the protein CASSLVVTGGEQYF.